A selection of T cell receptor beta chains follows, all from one sample in a study of blood T cells in healthy people across ages. TCRdb recomputed calls from the 5' RACE reads with MiXCR, one row per CDR3 protein. The sample gives 1.2 million to 1.5 million distinct CDR3 sequences, 55% to 75% of which show up once; 5.5% to 8% is in the top ten. Material: blood. The receptors stem from a young man in good health. CDR3s include the opening cysteine and the closing phenylalanine or tryptophan. Fields, in order: CDR3 DNA, CDR3 protein, J gene, V gene, clone size, D gene. D genes are given only for firm matches. Clone size is shown for a subset of rows, as once, few, many or a class of expanded clone.

CDR3nt: TGTGCCAGTACAGGGGGAGAGGGTGGCTACACCTTC; CDR3aa: CASTGGEGGYTF; j_gene: TRBJ1-2; v_gene: TRBV12-3/TRBV12-4; abundance: few; d_gene: TRBD1
CDR3nt: TGCAGTGCGCTCGTCGTCGGGGCGGACTATGGCTACACCTTC; CDR3aa: CSALVVGADYGYTF; j_gene: TRBJ1-2; v_gene: TRBV20-1; abundance: .; d_gene: .
CDR3nt: TGCAGTGCTAGGCGTCCGAGCGGTTACAATGAGCAGTTCTTC; CDR3aa: CSARRPSGYNEQFF; j_gene: TRBJ2-1; v_gene: TRBV20-1; abundance: .; d_gene: .
CDR3nt: TGTGCCAGCAGTTACCGCCGGGACAGGGGGCAGGATGGCTACACCTTC; CDR3aa: CASSYRRDRGQDGYTF; j_gene: TRBJ1-2; v_gene: TRBV6-5; abundance: few; d_gene: TRBD1
CDR3nt: TGTGCCAGCAGCCTAGGGGCCAGGGGAGAGACCCAGTACTTC; CDR3aa: CASSLGARGETQYF; j_gene: TRBJ2-5; v_gene: TRBV7-2; abundance: few; d_gene: .
CDR3nt: TGTGCCAGCAGCTCCAGGGGGCCTGGGTACGAGCAGTACTTC; CDR3aa: CASSSRGPGYEQYF; j_gene: TRBJ2-7; v_gene: TRBV5-6; abundance: .; d_gene: TRBD1
CDR3nt: TGTGCCAGCAGTGGCAATACCTACGAGCAGTACTTC; CDR3aa: CASSGNTYEQYF; j_gene: TRBJ2-7; v_gene: TRBV6-5; abundance: few; d_gene: .
CDR3nt: TGTGCCAGCAGTGAAGCGCGGGACTACCTAGCTACGCAGTATTTT; CDR3aa: CASSEARDYLATQYF; j_gene: TRBJ2-3; v_gene: TRBV2; abundance: .; d_gene: TRBD2
CDR3nt: TGTGCCAGCAGTCACGACCACAGGGGTAATGAGCAGTTCTTC; CDR3aa: CASSHDHRGNEQFF; j_gene: TRBJ2-1; v_gene: TRBV5-6; abundance: .; d_gene: TRBD1
CDR3nt: TGTGCCAGCAGCAGGACTATAGGCTACGAGCAGTACTTC; CDR3aa: CASSRTIGYEQYF; j_gene: TRBJ2-7; v_gene: TRBV7-2; abundance: .; d_gene: .
CDR3nt: TGTGCCAGCAGCACCAGGAATACCTACGAGCAGTACTTC; CDR3aa: CASSTRNTYEQYF; j_gene: TRBJ2-7; v_gene: TRBV28; abundance: .; d_gene: .
CDR3nt: TGTGCCAGCAGTGAATTCCTTCCCCTAACACAAAGAAACACTGAAGCTTTCTTT; CDR3aa: CASSEFLPLTQRNTEAFF; j_gene: TRBJ1-1; v_gene: TRBV6-1; abundance: .; d_gene: .
CDR3nt: TGTGCCATCAGTTCCCTCGGGACAGATAGCAATCAGCCCCAGCATTTT; CDR3aa: CAISSLGTDSNQPQHF; j_gene: TRBJ1-5; v_gene: TRBV10-3; abundance: few; d_gene: TRBD1
CDR3nt: TGTGCCAGCAGTTCCCGGACTAGAGAAATGAACACTGAAGCTTTCTTT; CDR3aa: CASSSRTREMNTEAFF; j_gene: TRBJ1-1; v_gene: TRBV27; abundance: few; d_gene: .
CDR3nt: TGCAGCGTTGCCCCCGCGGACAGGGAGGAGACCCAGTACTTC; CDR3aa: CSVAPADREETQYF; j_gene: TRBJ2-5; v_gene: TRBV29-1; abundance: .; d_gene: TRBD1
CDR3nt: TGTGCCAGCAGCCAAGATCTGGGCTTTAACTATGGCTACACCTTC; CDR3aa: CASSQDLGFNYGYTF; j_gene: TRBJ1-2; v_gene: TRBV4-2; abundance: .; d_gene: .
CDR3nt: TGTGCCAGCAGCTTAGTTTCAGGTGCGGAGACCCAGTACTTC; CDR3aa: CASSLVSGAETQYF; j_gene: TRBJ2-5; v_gene: TRBV7-2; abundance: once; d_gene: .
CDR3nt: TGTGCCAGCAGCAAGGGACAGGAGCACTATGGCTACACCTTC; CDR3aa: CASSKGQEHYGYTF; j_gene: TRBJ1-2; v_gene: TRBV12-3/TRBV12-4; abundance: .; d_gene: TRBD1
CDR3nt: TGTGCCAGCAGTTTGACAGGGAGCAGCTCCTACAATGAGCAGTTCTTC; CDR3aa: CASSLTGSSSYNEQFF; j_gene: TRBJ2-1; v_gene: TRBV27; abundance: .; d_gene: TRBD1
CDR3nt: TGCAGTGCTAGACGAAATGAAAAACTGTTTTTT; CDR3aa: CSARRNEKLFF; j_gene: TRBJ1-4; v_gene: TRBV20-1; abundance: .; d_gene: .
CDR3nt: TGTGCCATCACGGCAGGTTCGGAGGATGAGCAGTTCTTC; CDR3aa: CAITAGSEDEQFF; j_gene: TRBJ2-1; v_gene: TRBV10-3; abundance: .; d_gene: .
CDR3nt: TGTGCCAGCAGTTTATTATCTTATCGGGGACAGGGGGCCCACGAGCAGTACTTC; CDR3aa: CASSLLSYRGQGAHEQYF; j_gene: TRBJ2-7; v_gene: TRBV28; abundance: .; d_gene: TRBD1
CDR3nt: TGTGCCAGCAGTGAAGGCCCAGGGGTCTATGGCTACACCTTC; CDR3aa: CASSEGPGVYGYTF; j_gene: TRBJ1-2; v_gene: TRBV25-1; abundance: .; d_gene: .
CDR3nt: TGTGCCATCAGTGAGGGGACAGGGAGGAACACTGAAGCTTTCTTT; CDR3aa: CAISEGTGRNTEAFF; j_gene: TRBJ1-1; v_gene: TRBV10-3; abundance: .; d_gene: TRBD1
CDR3nt: TGCAGTGCTAGAGGGACCACCGCATACCACAATGAGCAGTTCTTC; CDR3aa: CSARGTTAYHNEQFF; j_gene: TRBJ2-1; v_gene: TRBV20-1; abundance: .; d_gene: .
CDR3nt: TGTGCCAGCAGACCGACCTCTAGTCTGCATCCCACCACAGATACGCAGTATTTT; CDR3aa: CASRPTSSLHPTTDTQYF; j_gene: TRBJ2-3; v_gene: TRBV6-1; abundance: .; d_gene: .
CDR3nt: TGCAGCGTTGAAACTAGCGGGAGGGCCTACGAGCAGTACTTC; CDR3aa: CSVETSGRAYEQYF; j_gene: TRBJ2-7; v_gene: TRBV29-1; abundance: .; d_gene: TRBD2
CDR3nt: TGTGCCAGCAGCTTAGAGTTGGGCGTTAGACTAGAGCTCGACAATGAGCAGTTCTTC; CDR3aa: CASSLELGVRLELDNEQFF; j_gene: TRBJ2-1; v_gene: TRBV11-2; abundance: .; d_gene: .
CDR3nt: TGCAGCGTTGAAGATCGGGGAGGGGCGGGCTCCGAGCAGTACTTC; CDR3aa: CSVEDRGGAGSEQYF; j_gene: TRBJ2-7; v_gene: TRBV29-1; abundance: few; d_gene: TRBD2
CDR3nt: TGTGCCAGCAGCGCACAACTCCCGGGACTAGGCGGTCGCAATGAGCAGTTCTTC; CDR3aa: CASSAQLPGLGGRNEQFF; j_gene: TRBJ2-1; v_gene: TRBV9; abundance: .; d_gene: TRBD2
CDR3nt: TGCGCCAGCAGCCAAGAACGACAGGATGGGCAGTTCTTC; CDR3aa: CASSQERQDGQFF; j_gene: TRBJ2-1; v_gene: TRBV4-1; abundance: .; d_gene: .
CDR3nt: TGCAGCGTTGAGGCCATTTACCCTCCTGGCGAGCAGTACTTC; CDR3aa: CSVEAIYPPGEQYF; j_gene: TRBJ2-7; v_gene: TRBV29-1; abundance: few; d_gene: .